The 24 T cell receptor beta chains below all came from one sample that was sequenced in a study of CXCR3-negative and CXCR3-positive naive CD8 T cells. UMI-labeled TRB cDNA libraries were prepared by 5' RACE. TCRdb reanalyzed the 5' RACE reads, giving one entry per CDR3 protein sequence and no DNA. The sample is made up of some 6,700 distinct CDR3 sequences, and the top ten hold around 0.99% of it. The specimen sequenced was naive CXCR3- CD8+ T cells from blood. Subset described: CD45RO-CCR7+CD27+CD95- naive CD8+ T cells lacking CXCR3 (TNR3-). The origin of the receptors is a human donor in good health. Some clones in this sample may be carry-over from other donors' samples.

The chain combines TRBV7-8 with TRBJ2-5. Germline V gene sequence: CDR1 SGHVS, CDR2 FQNEAQ. The CDR3 sequence is 15 residues long. Here the CDR3 reads CASSLEYAAKETQYF.

This clonotype registers medium-sized (0.01 to 0.1%) by frequency. The J gene is TRBJ2-5, the V gene TRBV18; TCRdb's assignment of TRBD2 cannot be checked, as there is no DNA. The CDR3 contains 20 residues. Germline V CDR1 and CDR2: KGHSH, LQKENI. CDR3 sequence reads: CASSPPPARTSGESQETQYF.

This clonotype is identified as medium-sized from frequency. V usage is TRBV2 and J usage is TRBJ2-4. The CDR3 is 13 residues long. The V gene's germline CDR1 is SNHLY and CDR2 FYNNEI. The CDR3 region is CASATLAKNIQYF.

The chain uses TRBV10-3 and TRBJ2-1; the TCRdb D gene call, TRBD2, has no DNA to confirm it. The germline V gene encodes CDR1 ENHRY and CDR2 SYGVKD. This CDR3 is 14 amino acids long. CDR3 sequence reads: CAIQDFPSYNEQFF.

By frequency, this clonotype is medium-sized. J is TRBJ2-2 and V is TRBV25-1; TCRdb names TRBD2, which stays unverified in the absence of DNA. This CDR3 spans 14 amino acids. In germline, CDR1 is MGHDK, CDR2 SYGVNS. The CDR3 loop is CASGGPPNTGELFF.

Frequency places this clonotype as medium-sized. The genes are TRBV20-1 and TRBJ1-1; checking the TCRdb D call of TRBD1 is not possible without DNA. The CDR3 length is 13 residues. Germline V gene lookup returns CDR1 DFQATT and CDR2 SNEGSKA (reference sequence). The CDR3 spells CSALTGVNTEAFF.

The rearrangement uses TRBV7-2 and TRBJ1-1; the TRBD1 assignment by TCRdb is unverifiable without DNA. This CDR3 spans 16 amino acids. CDR1 and CDR2 (germline): SGHTA, FQGNSA. CDR3: CASSPPVGVLNTEAFF.

V gene TRBV5-5 combines with J gene TRBJ1-1. Germline loops: CDR1 SGHKS, CDR2 YYEKEE (reference sequence). This CDR3 spans 12 amino acids. CDR3 region: CASSLDGIEAFF.

The chain has TRBV3-2 and TRBJ2-7; TCRdb's D call, TRBD2, is unchecked because there is no DNA. TRBV3-2 is a documented pseudogene. The CDR3 contains 14 residues. The CDR3 protein is CASSPGLASYEQYF.

This chain connects TRBV9 to TRBJ2-1; lacking DNA, the TRBD2 call made by TCRdb goes unchecked. CDR1 is SGDLS and CDR2 is YYNGEE in the germline V gene. This CDR3 contains 17 residues. CDR3 region: CASSERVHVGAGDEQFF. Filled out from reference TRBV9 and TRBJ2-1, the complete variable domain reads DSGVTQTPKHLITATGQRVTLRCSPRSGDLSVYWYQQSLDQGLQFLIQYYNGEERAKGNILERFSAQQFPDLHSELNLSSLELGDSALYFCASSERVHVGAGDEQFFGPGTRLTVL.

The chain combines TRBV2 with TRBJ1-1. The CDR3 sequence is 12 residues long. Germline CDR1 SNHLY, CDR2 FYNNEI. CDR3 in amino acids: CASIPQNTEAFF.

This clonotype is labeled medium-sized (0.01 to 0.1%) based on frequency. This rearrangement joins TRBV29-1 to TRBJ2-1; TCRdb's D call, TRBD1, is unchecked because there is no DNA. The CDR3 consists of 14 residues. Germline values: CDR1 SQVTM, CDR2 ANQGSEA. The CDR3: CSGAGDRGLNEQFF.

The chain couples TRBV20-1 to TRBJ2-1; absent DNA, TCRdb's TRBD2 call cannot be checked. The CDR3 consists of 15 residues. In germline, CDR1 is DFQATT, CDR2 SNEGSKA (reference sequence). The CDR3 spells CSVRTSASSYNEQFF.

The rearrangement joins TRBV28 to TRBJ1-5; TCRdb proposes TRBD1, but this gene call is untestable without DNA. The germline CDR1 and CDR2 sequences are MDHEN and SYDVKM. The CDR3 runs to 16 residues. CDR3 sequence reads: CASRIKTEYSNQPQHF.

This clonotype is labeled medium-sized (0.01 to 0.1%) based on frequency. This rearrangement joins TRBV6-6 to TRBJ2-2; the TRBD2 assignment by TCRdb is unverifiable without DNA. Germline CDR1 MNHNY, CDR2 SVGAGI (reference sequence). This CDR3 comprises 16 residues. The CDR3 here is CASSTPGLANTGELFF.

This clonotype shows up as medium-sized by frequency. The chain recombines TRBV9 with TRBJ2-6. Germline V lookup: CDR1 SGDLS, CDR2 YYNGEE. The length of the CDR3 is 16 residues. The CDR3 here is CASSLNGGSGANVLTF.

This clonotype is classed as medium-sized by frequency. The chain combines TRBV7-2 with TRBJ1-2. Germline V gene sequence: CDR1 SGHTA, CDR2 FQGNSA. The CDR3 spans 15 residues. The CDR3 loop is CASSFLSQSNYGYTF. Supplemented by reference TRBV7-2 and TRBJ1-2, the full variable domain reads GAGVSQSPSNKVTEKGKDVELRCDPISGHTALYWYRQSLGQGLEFLIYFQGNSAPDKSGLPSDRFSAERTGGSVSTLTIQRTQQEDSAVYLCASSFLSQSNYGYTFGSGTRLTVV.

In terms of frequency, this clonotype is medium-sized. V and J are TRBV29-1 and TRBJ2-2; TCRdb outputs TRBD1, but without DNA this stays unchecked. CDR1 is SQVTM, CDR2 ANQGSEA, per germline. The CDR3 consists of 15 residues. CDR3: CSVALAPPSTGELFF.

V gene TRBV6-5 combines with J gene TRBJ2-7; TCRdb outputs TRBD1, but without DNA this stays unchecked. The CDR3 totals 12 residues. The germline V gene encodes CDR1 MNHEY and CDR2 SVGAGI. CDR3 protein: CASSYQGSEQYF.

The CDR3 spells CSARDLRGESGGYTF. The gene calls are TRBV20-1 and TRBJ1-2; as DNA is missing, the TRBD1 call by TCRdb cannot be tested. Germline values: CDR1 DFQATT, CDR2 SNEGSKA (reference sequence). This CDR3 has 15 residues.

This clonotype is medium-sized by frequency. The J gene is TRBJ2-1, the V gene TRBV11-2; TCRdb's D call, TRBD2, is unchecked because there is no DNA. The CDR3 totals 16 residues. Looked up from germline, CDR1 is SGHAT and CDR2 is FQNNGV. The CDR3 spells CASSLVATSNYNEQFF.

This clonotype is medium-sized by frequency. The chain employs TRBV5-6 and TRBJ2-5. There are 14 residues in the CDR3. Germline-derived CDR1 and CDR2 are SGHDT and YYEEEE. Here the CDR3 reads CASSLKPEEETQYF. The full variable domain, in which reference TRBV5-6 and TRBJ2-5 provide the parts outside the CDR3, is DAGVTQSPTHLIKTRGQQVTLRCSPKSGHDTVSWYQQALGQGPQFIFQYYEEEERQRGNFPDRFSGHQFPNYSSELNVNALLLGDSALYLCASSLKPEEETQYFGPGTRLLVL.

This clonotype is called medium-sized based on its frequency. The V and J genes are TRBV7-3 and TRBJ2-1; TCRdb indicates TRBD2, and absent DNA this call remains unverified. Looked up from germline, CDR1 is SGHTA and CDR2 is FQGTGA. CDR3 length equals 15 residues. CDR3 residues: CASSHSGSAYNEQFF.

Judged by frequency, this clonotype is medium-sized. V gene TRBV29-1 combines with J gene TRBJ1-2. The CDR3 is made up of 13 amino acids. The germline CDR1 and CDR2 sequences are SQVTM and ANQGSEA. CDR3 sequence reads: CSVEAVMGNGYTF.